These 14 T cell receptor beta chains came from one sample sequenced in a study of T cell changes during pregnancy in multiple sclerosis. Some clones are missing from TCRdb's copy, which holds only in-frame ones; the method was immunoSEQ multiplex PCR. This table has more than 55,000 clones, 92% appearing once. The sequenced sample was peripheral blood, obtained in the first trimester of pregnancy. The source is a female donor in good health, enrolled as a control in a pregnancy study.

This chain uses TRBV10-3 with TRBJ1-5; 7 bases agree with TRBD1. The trim removed 8 bases at V and 0 bases at J, leaving 1 base unmatched. The CDR3 totals 13 residues. Germline-derived CDR1 and CDR2 are ENHRY and SYGVKD. The CDR3 nucleotides are TGTGCCATCGGGACAGATAGCAATCAGCCCCAGCATTTT. Amino acid sequence: CAIGTDSNQPQHF.

The chain joins TRBV5-8 to TRBJ2-1; weak D call: TRBD2 (5 bases). The CDR3 is 19 residues long. The V gene's germline CDR1 is SGHTS and CDR2 YDEGEE. V was trimmed by 0 bases and J by 3 bases, leaving 22 bases between them. This CDR3 is CASSLATSHKSEVYNEQFF. DNA of the CDR3: TGTGCCAGCAGCTTGGCCACTAGTCATAAATCTGAGGTCTACAATGAGCAGTTCTTC.

This chain joins TRBV5-1 and TRBJ1-2; possibly TRBD1 for D (6 bases). Germline loops: CDR1 SGHRS, CDR2 YFSETQ. Trimming cost V 2 bases and J 0 bases, with 14 bases left between them. This CDR3 spans 16 amino acids. The CDR3: CASSFSGGKANYGYTF. The CDR3 coding sequence is TGCGCCAGCAGCTTTTCGGGGGGCAAAGCTAACTATGGCTACACCTTC.

The V call is TRBV30, the J call TRBJ2-5, with 9 bases lining up with TRBD1. Losses at the gene ends were 7 bases for V and 5 bases for J; bases not matched to a gene: 8. The CDR3 consists of 13 residues. CDR1 and CDR2 (germline): GTSNPN, SVGIG (reference sequence). The CDR3 reads CASETGGAETQYF. In nucleotides, the CDR3 is TGTGCCTCCGAGACAGGGGGAGCGGAGACCCAGTACTTC.

The rearrangement joins TRBV9 to TRBJ2-1; no firm D call. With 0 bases removed from V and 8 bases from J, the gap between germline ends came to 9 bases. The CDR3 is 13 amino acids. In germline, CDR1 is SGDLS, CDR2 YYNGEE. The CDR3 spells CASSVGLVDEQFF. As DNA, the CDR3 is TGTGCCAGCAGCGTAGGGCTAGTTGATGAGCAGTTCTTC.

CDR3 DNA: TGTGCCAGCAGCTTGGTTAGCGGAAGCTCCTACGAGCAGTACTTC. Amino acid sequence: CASSLVSGSSYEQYF. This chain connects TRBV5-4 to TRBJ2-7; the D gene is possibly TRBD2 (6 bases). The CDR3 sequence is 15 residues long. Germline assignment: CDR1 SGHNT and CDR2 YYREEE (reference sequence). V was clipped by 0 bases and J by 0 bases, with 10 bases between them. The whole variable domain, remainder taken from reference TRBV5-4 and TRBJ2-7, is ETGVTQSPTHLIKTRGQQVTLRCSSQSGHNTVSWYQQALGQGPQFIFQYYREEENGRGNFPPRFSGLQFPNYSSELNVNALELDDSALYLCASSLVSGSSYEQYFGPGTRLTVT.

The V and J genes are TRBV5-6 and TRBJ2-5; TRBD1 matches 8 bases. The ends lost 4 bases at V and 4 bases at J; junction bases unmatched: 6. CDR3 size: 14 residues. Germline-derived CDR1 and CDR2 are SGHDT and YYEEEE. The CDR3 loop is CASSPDRGRETQYF. The CDR3, as DNA: TGTGCCAGCAGCCCCGACAGGGGAAGAGAGACCCAGTACTTC.

This clone has a count of ten or more. The chain is built from TRBV5-1 and TRBJ2-7; D is perhaps TRBD1 (6 bases). This CDR3 region has 12 residues. Trimming shortened V by 10 bases and J by 4 bases, and 15 bases separated the two germline ends. Germline CDR1 is SGHRS and CDR2 is YFSETQ. The CDR3 protein is CAFLGDIYEQYF. CDR3 in DNA: TGCGCCTTCCTAGGGGACATTTACGAGCAGTACTTC.

The V gene is TRBV5-1, the J gene TRBJ2-1, with 11 bases lining up with TRBD2. The CDR3 has 14 amino acids. With V trimmed by 5 bases and J by 6 bases, 4 bases remained unmatched. Germline CDR1 reads SGHRS; CDR2 reads YFSETQ. Written as DNA, the CDR3 is TGCGCCAGCAGACTAGCGGGAGAGAGCAATGAGCAGTTCTTC. This sequence encodes CASRLAGESNEQFF.

V and J are TRBV27 and TRBJ2-5, with D perhaps matching TRBD2 (6 bases). This CDR3 has 13 residues. V was trimmed by 8 bases and J by 2 bases, leaving 12 bases between them. In germline, CDR1 is MNHEY, CDR2 SMNVEV (reference sequence). The CDR3 region has the DNA TGTGCCAGCCATCGGAGGGGACAAGAGACCCAGTACTTC. It yields the protein CASHRRGQETQYF.

The chain joins TRBV19 to TRBJ2-3; 10 positions agree with TRBD2. With 1 base clipped from V and 1 base from J, the junction kept 5 bases outside the gene matches. This CDR3 contains 17 residues. Germline V gives CDR1 LNHDA, CDR2 SQIVND (reference sequence). CDR3 protein: CASSIVGLAGGTDTQYF. CDR3 coding DNA: TGTGCCAGTAGTATAGTAGGGCTAGCGGGAGGCACAGATACGCAGTATTTT.

The CDR3 loop is CASSFGLAIYNEQFF. Here the CDR3 DNA reads TGTGCCAGCAGCTTCGGACTAGCGATCTACAATGAGCAGTTCTTC. The chain carries TRBV7-2 and TRBJ2-1; 9 bases are a match to TRBD2. Germline CDR1 is SGHTA and CDR2 is FQGNSA. With 3 bases clipped from V and 3 bases from J, the junction kept 3 bases outside the gene matches. The length of the CDR3 is 15 residues.

The chain carries TRBV4-1 and TRBJ2-7; D gene uncertain. There are 18 residues in the CDR3. Germline CDR1 is MGHRA and CDR2 is YSYEKL. V gave up 4 bases and J gave up 2 bases, with 24 bases separating them. In DNA, the CDR3 is TGCGCCAGCAGCCGCTGGGCCGGCGTTCGGATTCCTCCCTACGAGCAGTACTTC. It is translated as CASSRWAGVRIPPYEQYF.

The chain has TRBV9 and TRBJ2-5; 7 nucleotides align to TRBD2. Germline CDR1 reads SGDLS; CDR2 reads YYNGEE. After removal of 7 bases from V and 3 bases from J, the junction contained 0 bases not matched to a gene. The CDR3 consists of 11 residues. CDR3 DNA: TGTGCCAGCGGGGGGGAAGAGACCCAGTACTTC. This translates into CASGGEETQYF. Looking up the rest from reference TRBV9 and TRBJ2-5 gives the full variable domain: DSGVTQTPKHLITATGQRVTLRCSPRSGDLSVYWYQQSLDQGLQFLIQYYNGEERAKGNILERFSAQQFPDLHSELNLSSLELGDSALYFCASGGEETQYFGPGTRLLVL.